The entry below describes one T cell receptor beta chain. Its specificity is unknown. Deep-level sequencing, detecting one cell in 200,000, covered ex vivo memory CD4+. Here immunoSEQ multiplex PCR was the method, and the copy in TCRdb shows in-frame clones only, minus some. The data show about 25,000 clones, approximately 80% seen once. This entry comes from a study of human CD4 T cells and Enterobacteriaceae. Study-wide points: In the top 5%: about 55% of the 19 and about 65% of the roughly 30 cross-reactive clonotypes.

Germline assignment: CDR1 MNHEY and CDR2 SVGAGI. The CDR3 runs 16 residues. J lost 2 bases, V lost 2 bases, and 6 bases had no gene match. The memory gate held CD4+ cells that were not CD45RA+CCR7+CD95- naive cells, over 98% pure. Before sorting, cells positive for CD8, CD14, CD16, CD56, CD19 or bright CD25 were removed. This chain links TRBV6-5 with TRBJ2-7; 10 bases line up with TRBD1. The clonotype comes from a human donor in good health. Sequencing was performed on memory CD4+ T cells from blood. CDR3 amino acids: CASSYAGQGLTYEQYF. In DNA form, the CDR3 reads TGTGCCAGCAGTTACGCGGGACAGGGGCTTACCTACGAGCAGTACTTC.